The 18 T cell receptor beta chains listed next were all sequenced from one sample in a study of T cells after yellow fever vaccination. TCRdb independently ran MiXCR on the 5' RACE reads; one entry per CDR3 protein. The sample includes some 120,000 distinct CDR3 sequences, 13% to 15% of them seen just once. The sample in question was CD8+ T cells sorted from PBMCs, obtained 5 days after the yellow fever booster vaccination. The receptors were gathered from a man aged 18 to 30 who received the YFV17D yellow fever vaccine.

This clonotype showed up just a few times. For the CDR3, the DNA is TGTGCCAGCAGCTTAGCGCCCCATGAAGCTTTCTTT. Protein: CASSLAPHEAFF. The chain combines TRBV7-8 with TRBJ1-1, with no clear D. The CDR3 is 12 residues long. Trimming removed 0 bases at V and 7 bases at J, with 6 bases between. Germline V gene lookup returns CDR1 SGHVS and CDR2 FQNEAQ.

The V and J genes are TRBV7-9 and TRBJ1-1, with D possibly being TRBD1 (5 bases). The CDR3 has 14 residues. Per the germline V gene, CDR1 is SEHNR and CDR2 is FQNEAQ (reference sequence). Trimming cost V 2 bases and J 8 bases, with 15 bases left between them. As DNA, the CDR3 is TGTGCCAGCAGCTTAACAGATAGTGACAGCGAAGCTTTCTTT. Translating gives CASSLTDSDSEAFF.

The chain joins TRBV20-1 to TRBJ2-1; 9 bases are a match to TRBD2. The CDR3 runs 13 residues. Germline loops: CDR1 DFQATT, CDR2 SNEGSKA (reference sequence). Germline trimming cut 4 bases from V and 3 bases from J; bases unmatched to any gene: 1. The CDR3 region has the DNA TGCAGTGCTAAGCGGGGGGACTACAATGAGCAGTTCTTC. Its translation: CSAKRGDYNEQFF.

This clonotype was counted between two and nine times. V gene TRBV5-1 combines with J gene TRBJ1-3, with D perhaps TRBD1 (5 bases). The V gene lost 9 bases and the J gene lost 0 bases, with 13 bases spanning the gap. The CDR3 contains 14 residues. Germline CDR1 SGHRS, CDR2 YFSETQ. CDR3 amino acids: CATPLTDSGNTIYF. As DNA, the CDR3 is TGCGCCACCCCTTTGACAGACTCTGGAAACACCATATATTTT.

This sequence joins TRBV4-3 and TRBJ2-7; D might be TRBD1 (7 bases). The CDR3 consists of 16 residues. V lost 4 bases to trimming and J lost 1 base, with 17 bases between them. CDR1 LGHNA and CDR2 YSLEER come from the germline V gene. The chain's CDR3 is CASSPGTAGGSYEQYF. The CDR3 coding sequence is TGCGCCAGCAGCCCAGGGACAGCCGGGGGATCCTACGAGCAGTACTTC.

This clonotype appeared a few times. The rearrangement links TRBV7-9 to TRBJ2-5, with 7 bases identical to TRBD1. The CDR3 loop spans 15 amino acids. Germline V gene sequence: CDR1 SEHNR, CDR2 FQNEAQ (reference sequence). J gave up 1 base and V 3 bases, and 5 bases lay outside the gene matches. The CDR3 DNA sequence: TGTGCCAGCAGCTTTAACAGGGGAACCCAAGAGACCCAGTACTTC. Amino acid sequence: CASSFNRGTQETQYF.

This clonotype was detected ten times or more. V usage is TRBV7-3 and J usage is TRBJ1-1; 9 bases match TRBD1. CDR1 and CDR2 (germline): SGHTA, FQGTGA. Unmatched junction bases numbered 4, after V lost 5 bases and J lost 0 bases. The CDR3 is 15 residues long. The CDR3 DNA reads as TGTGCCAGCAGCCCACAGGGGGCGATGAACACTGAAGCTTTCTTT. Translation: CASSPQGAMNTEAFF. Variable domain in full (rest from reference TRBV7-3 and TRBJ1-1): GAGVSQTPSNKVTEKGKYVELRCDPISGHTALYWYRQSLGQGPEFLIYFQGTGAADDSGLPNDRFFAVRPEGSVSTLKIQRTERGDSAVYLCASSPQGAMNTEAFFGQGTRLTVV.

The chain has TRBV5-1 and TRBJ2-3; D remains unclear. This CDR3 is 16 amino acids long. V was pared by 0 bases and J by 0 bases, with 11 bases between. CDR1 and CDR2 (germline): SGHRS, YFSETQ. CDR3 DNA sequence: TGCGCCAGCAGCTTGGAGGGCGTGGATAGCACAGATACGCAGTATTTT. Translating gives CASSLEGVDSTDTQYF.

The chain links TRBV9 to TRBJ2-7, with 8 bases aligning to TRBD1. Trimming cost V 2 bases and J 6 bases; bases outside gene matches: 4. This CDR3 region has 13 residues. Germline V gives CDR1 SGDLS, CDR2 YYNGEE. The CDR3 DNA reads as TGTGCCAGCAGCGTGACAGGGGCCAGCGAGCAGTACTTC. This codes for CASSVTGASEQYF.

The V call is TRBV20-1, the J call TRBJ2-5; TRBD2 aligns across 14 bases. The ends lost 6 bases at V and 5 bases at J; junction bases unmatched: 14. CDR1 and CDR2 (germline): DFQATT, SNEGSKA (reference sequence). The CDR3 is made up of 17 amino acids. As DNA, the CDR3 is TGCAGTGCGATTCCGGGACTAGCGGGGGCGGATTCGGAGACCCAGTACTTC. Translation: CSAIPGLAGADSETQYF.

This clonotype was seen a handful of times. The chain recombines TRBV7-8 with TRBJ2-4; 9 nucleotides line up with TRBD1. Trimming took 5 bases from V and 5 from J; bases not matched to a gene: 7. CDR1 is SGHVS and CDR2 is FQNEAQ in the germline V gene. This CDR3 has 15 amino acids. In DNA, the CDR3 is TGTGCCAGCAGCCAGTACAGGGGGCCAGAAAACATTCAGTACTTC. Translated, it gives CASSQYRGPENIQYF.

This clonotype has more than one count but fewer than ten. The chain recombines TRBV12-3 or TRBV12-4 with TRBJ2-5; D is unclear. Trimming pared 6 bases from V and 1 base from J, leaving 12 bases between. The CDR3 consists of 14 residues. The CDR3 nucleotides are TGTGCCAGCAGAGACACAAATCGCCAAGAGACCCAGTACTTC. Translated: CASRDTNRQETQYF.

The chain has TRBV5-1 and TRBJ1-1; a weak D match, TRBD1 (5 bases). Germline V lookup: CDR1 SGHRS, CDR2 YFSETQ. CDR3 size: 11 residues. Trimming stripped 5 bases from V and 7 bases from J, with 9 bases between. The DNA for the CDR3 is TGCGCCAGCAGGTATACAGGTGAAGCTTTCTTT. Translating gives CASRYTGEAFF.

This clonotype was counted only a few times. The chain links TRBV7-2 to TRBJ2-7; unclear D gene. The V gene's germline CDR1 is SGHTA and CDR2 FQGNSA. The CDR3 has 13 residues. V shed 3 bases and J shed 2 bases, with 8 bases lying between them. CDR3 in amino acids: CASSLKGPYEQYF. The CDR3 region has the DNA TGTGCCAGCAGCTTGAAGGGCCCCTACGAGCAGTACTTC.

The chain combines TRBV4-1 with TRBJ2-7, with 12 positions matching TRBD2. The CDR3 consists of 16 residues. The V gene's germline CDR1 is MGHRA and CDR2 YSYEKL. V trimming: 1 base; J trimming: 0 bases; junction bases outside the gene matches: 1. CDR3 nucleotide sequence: TGCGCCAGCAGCCAAGGGACTAGCGGGGCCTCCTACGAGCAGTACTTC. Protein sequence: CASSQGTSGASYEQYF.

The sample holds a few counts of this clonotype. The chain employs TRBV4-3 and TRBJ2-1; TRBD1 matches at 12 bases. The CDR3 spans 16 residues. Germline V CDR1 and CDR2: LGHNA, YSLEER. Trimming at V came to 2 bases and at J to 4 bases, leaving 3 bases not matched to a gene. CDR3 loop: CASSQRDRGLYNEQFF. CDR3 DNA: TGCGCCAGCAGCCAACGGGACAGGGGGCTATACAATGAGCAGTTCTTC.

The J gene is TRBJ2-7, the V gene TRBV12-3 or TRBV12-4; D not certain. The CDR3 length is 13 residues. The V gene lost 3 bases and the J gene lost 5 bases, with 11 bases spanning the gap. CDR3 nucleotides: TGTGCCAGCAGTTTTTTCGGTTTAGACGAGCAGTACTTC. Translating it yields CASSFFGLDEQYF.

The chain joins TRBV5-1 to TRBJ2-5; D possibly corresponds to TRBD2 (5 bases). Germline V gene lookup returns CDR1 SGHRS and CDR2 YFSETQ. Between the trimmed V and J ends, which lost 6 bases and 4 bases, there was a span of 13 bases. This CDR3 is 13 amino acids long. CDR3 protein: CASKDPAGETQYF. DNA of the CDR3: TGCGCCAGCAAGGACCCGGCGGGAGAGACCCAGTACTTC. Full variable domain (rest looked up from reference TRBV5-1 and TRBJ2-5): KAGVTQTPRYLIKTRGQQVTLSCSPISGHRSVSWYQQTPGQGLQFLFEYFSETQRNKGNFPGRFSGRQFSNSRSEMNVSTLELGDSALYLCASKDPAGETQYFGPGTRLLVL.